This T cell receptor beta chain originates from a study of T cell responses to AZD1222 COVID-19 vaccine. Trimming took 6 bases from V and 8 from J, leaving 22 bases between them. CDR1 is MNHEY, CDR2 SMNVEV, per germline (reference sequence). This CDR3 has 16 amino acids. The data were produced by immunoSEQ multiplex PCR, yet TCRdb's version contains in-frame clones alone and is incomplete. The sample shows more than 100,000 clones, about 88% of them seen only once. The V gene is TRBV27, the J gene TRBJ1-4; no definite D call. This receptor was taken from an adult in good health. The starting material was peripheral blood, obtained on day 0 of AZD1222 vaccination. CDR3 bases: TGTGCCAGCAGAAGTTACACTCTCTCATCCGACGAAAAACTGTTTTTT. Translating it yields CASRSYTLSSDEKLFF.